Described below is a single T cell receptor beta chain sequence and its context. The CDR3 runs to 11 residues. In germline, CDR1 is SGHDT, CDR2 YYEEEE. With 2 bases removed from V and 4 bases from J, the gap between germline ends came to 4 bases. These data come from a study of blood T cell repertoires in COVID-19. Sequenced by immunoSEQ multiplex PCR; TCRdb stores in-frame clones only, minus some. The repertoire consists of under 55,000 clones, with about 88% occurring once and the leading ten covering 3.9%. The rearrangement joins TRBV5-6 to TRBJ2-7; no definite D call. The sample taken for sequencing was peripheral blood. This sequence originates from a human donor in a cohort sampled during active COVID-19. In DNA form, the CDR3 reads TGTGCCAGCAGCTTCCTTTACGAGCAGTACTTC. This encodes CASSFLYEQYF. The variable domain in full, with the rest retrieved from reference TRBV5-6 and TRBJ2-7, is DAGVTQSPTHLIKTRGQQVTLRCSPKSGHDTVSWYQQALGQGPQFIFQYYEEEERQRGNFPDRFSGHQFPNYSSELNVNALLLGDSALYLCASSFLYEQYFGPGTRLTVT.